This is a list of T cell receptor beta chains from one sample in a study of cytomegalovirus exposure and HLA in healthy donors. Libraries were prepared by immunoSEQ multiplex PCR; TCRdb keeps only in-frame clonotypes and omits some of them. Of 110,000 to 150,000 clones detected, 70% to 80% appear once; the ten largest clones hold approximately 5%. Sequenced sample: PBMCs. The origin of the receptors is a woman aged 45-60 years in good health and CMV-seronegative. Each CDR3 is given with its conserved first and last residue. A D gene is named only where the DNA matches it firmly. Clone size, where shown, is once, few, many, or a class for clones that have expanded.

size: NA
J: TRBJ1-2
D: NA
V: TRBV10-3
CDR3: CAISDDRPNYGYTF
DNA: TGTGCCATCAGTGACGACAGGCCGAACTATGGCTACACCTTC

size: once
J: TRBJ1-2
D: TRBD1
V: TRBV6-5
CDR3: CASSTRDRGRSGYTF
DNA: TGTGCCAGCAGTACCCGGGACAGGGGGCGCAGTGGCTACACCTTC

size: NA
J: TRBJ1-1
D: TRBD1
V: TRBV25-1
CDR3: CASSEAGTGVFEAFF
DNA: TGTGCCAGCAGTGAAGCCGGGACAGGGGTCTTTGAAGCTTTCTTT

size: NA
J: TRBJ1-2
D: NA
V: TRBV4-1
CDR3: CASSHTGEGYGYTF
DNA: TGCGCCAGCAGCCACACCGGGGAGGGCTATGGCTACACCTTC

size: NA
J: TRBJ2-3
D: NA
V: TRBV4-3
CDR3: CASSQAHTDTQYF
DNA: TGCGCCAGCAGCCAAGCCCACACAGATACGCAGTATTTT

size: NA
J: TRBJ2-3
D: TRBD2
V: TRBV6-1
CDR3: CASSVGLGDTQYF
DNA: TGTGCCAGCAGTGTGGGACTAGGCGATACGCAGTATTTT

size: NA
J: TRBJ2-5
D: NA
V: TRBV28
CDR3: CASSKKQGLETQYF
DNA: TGTGCCAGCAGTAAAAAACAGGGCTTGGAGACCCAGTACTTC

size: NA
J: TRBJ2-7
D: NA
V: TRBV19
CDR3: CASSKLLTATYEQYF
DNA: TGTGCCAGTAGTAAATTATTGACAGCCACCTACGAGCAGTACTTC

size: NA
J: TRBJ2-7
D: TRBD1
V: TRBV7-9
CDR3: CSSRRQGSSYEQYF
DNA: TGTTCCAGCAGACGACAGGGGAGCTCCTACGAGCAGTACTTC

size: NA
J: TRBJ1-4
D: TRBD1
V: TRBV28
CDR3: CASSSDRDRGGEKLFF
DNA: TGTGCCAGCAGTTCCGACCGGGACAGGGGAGGCGAAAAACTGTTTTTT

size: NA
J: TRBJ2-7
D: TRBD2
V: TRBV7-2
CDR3: CASSLGRGSLWEQYF
DNA: TGTGCCAGCAGCTTAGGGCGGGGGTCCCTATGGGAGCAGTACTTC

size: NA
J: TRBJ1-2
D: NA
V: TRBV18
CDR3: CASSPSGGQANYGYTF
DNA: TGTGCCAGCTCTCCTAGCGGGGGCCAGGCTAACTATGGCTACACCTTC

size: NA
J: TRBJ2-1
D: NA
V: TRBV28
CDR3: CASSTQSGGYNEQFF
DNA: TGTGCCAGCAGTACACAGTCCGGGGGCTACAATGAGCAGTTCTTC

size: NA
J: TRBJ1-2
D: NA
V: TRBV6-5
CDR3: CASTPGRGGYTF
DNA: TGTGCCAGCACCCCCGGCAGGGGTGGCTACACCTTC

size: NA
J: TRBJ1-1
D: TRBD1
V: TRBV6-5
CDR3: CASQTGPHTEAFF
DNA: TGTGCCAGCCAGACAGGGCCGCACACTGAAGCTTTCTTT

size: NA
J: TRBJ2-3
D: TRBD1
V: TRBV5-1
CDR3: CASSLAQGVSTDTQYF
DNA: TGCGCCAGCAGCTTGGCCCAGGGGGTTAGCACAGATACGCAGTATTTT

size: NA
J: TRBJ2-1
D: TRBD2
V: TRBV4-1
CDR3: CASSQDLGRGGRNEQFF
DNA: TGCGCCAGCAGCCAAGATCTAGGGCGGGGGGGGCGTAATGAGCAGTTCTTC

size: once
J: TRBJ2-6
D: TRBD1
V: TRBV2
CDR3: CASRYNPGDRGTGANVLTF
DNA: TGTGCCAGCCGCTATAATCCCGGGGACAGGGGGACTGGGGCCAACGTCCTGACTTTC

size: NA
J: TRBJ2-1
D: TRBD2
V: TRBV7-8
CDR3: CASSSTSEGNEQFF
DNA: TGTGCCAGCAGCTCGACTAGCGAGGGCAATGAGCAGTTCTTC

size: NA
J: TRBJ1-1
D: NA
V: TRBV6-1
CDR3: CASSQRGMNTEAFF
DNA: TGTGCCAGCAGTCAAAGGGGGATGAACACTGAAGCTTTCTTT

size: NA
J: TRBJ2-3
D: NA
V: TRBV7-2
CDR3: CASSSQVGGPDTQYF
DNA: TGTGCCAGCAGCTCCCAGGTGGGGGGACCAGATACGCAGTATTTT

size: NA
J: TRBJ1-4
D: TRBD1
V: TRBV10-3
CDR3: CAISENRGDEKLFF
DNA: TGTGCCATCAGTGAAAACAGGGGGGATGAAAAACTGTTTTTT

size: few
J: TRBJ2-7
D: TRBD1
V: TRBV27
CDR3: CASSLRVGTGTYEQYF
DNA: TGTGCCAGCAGTTTACGAGTGGGGACAGGGACCTACGAGCAGTACTTC

size: NA
J: TRBJ1-5
D: NA
V: TRBV7-6
CDR3: CASSEGVGYQPQHF
DNA: TGTGCCAGCAGCGAGGGGGTGGGGTATCAGCCCCAGCATTTT

size: NA
J: TRBJ2-2
D: NA
V: TRBV9
CDR3: CASSVASRGRTGELFF
DNA: TGTGCCAGCAGCGTAGCCAGCCGCGGTCGTACCGGGGAGCTGTTTTTT

size: NA
J: TRBJ2-3
D: TRBD2
V: TRBV15
CDR3: CATSRGTLAGGILGTDTQCF
DNA: TGTGCCACCAGCAGAGGGACGCTAGCGGGGGGGATATTAGGGACAGATACGCAGTGTTTT

size: NA
J: TRBJ2-1
D: TRBD2
V: TRBV6-4
CDR3: CASRRGLAYNEQFF
DNA: TGTGCCAGCAGACGTGGACTAGCTTACAATGAGCAGTTCTTC

size: NA
J: TRBJ1-1
D: TRBD1
V: TRBV27
CDR3: CASRRGGPTEAFF
DNA: TGTGCCAGCAGGCGAGGGGGCCCCACTGAAGCTTTCTTT

size: once
J: TRBJ1-5
D: NA
V: TRBV6-1
CDR3: CASSEMATRYQPQHF
DNA: TGTGCCAGCAGTGAAATGGCCACCAGATATCAGCCCCAGCATTTT

size: NA
J: TRBJ2-5
D: TRBD2
V: TRBV7-6
CDR3: CASSTPSGGETQYF
DNA: TGTGCCAGCAGCACTCCTAGCGGTGGAGAGACCCAGTACTTC

size: NA
J: TRBJ2-1
D: TRBD1
V: TRBV5-1
CDR3: CASRLGQGNYNEQFF
DNA: TGCGCCAGCCGGCTCGGACAGGGGAACTACAATGAGCAGTTCTTC

size: few
J: TRBJ1-1
D: NA
V: TRBV5-4
CDR3: CASSLDSGRAFGAFF
DNA: TGTGCCAGCAGCTTAGACTCGGGCAGGGCGTTTGGAGCTTTCTTT

size: NA
J: TRBJ1-2
D: NA
V: TRBV7-9
CDR3: CSSFSVGLSGTF
DNA: TGTTCCAGCTTTTCCGTCGGACTCTCGGGAACCTTC

size: NA
J: TRBJ1-6
D: NA
V: TRBV9
CDR3: CASSSRTGDNSPLHF
DNA: TGTGCCAGCAGCTCCAGGACGGGAGATAATTCACCCCTCCACTTT

size: NA
J: TRBJ2-7
D: TRBD1
V: TRBV19
CDR3: CASSESLGQSYEQYF
DNA: TGTGCCAGTAGTGAGTCCTTGGGACAGTCCTACGAGCAGTACTTC

size: NA
J: TRBJ1-1
D: NA
V: TRBV6-4
CDR3: CASSDSNRVTEAFF
DNA: TGTGCCAGCAGTGACTCTAACAGGGTGACTGAAGCTTTCTTT

size: few
J: TRBJ2-1
D: NA
V: TRBV7-6
CDR3: CASSPKEVPGYNEQFF
DNA: TGTGCCAGCAGTCCTAAGGAGGTACCTGGCTACAATGAGCAGTTCTTC

size: NA
J: TRBJ1-2
D: NA
V: TRBV6-1
CDR3: CASSESRVRW
DNA: TGTGCCAGCAGTGAGAGCAGGGTCAGGTGG

size: once
J: TRBJ2-5
D: TRBD2
V: TRBV5-4
CDR3: CASTYRTSGGETQYF
DNA: TGTGCCAGCACCTATAGGACTAGCGGGGGGGAGACCCAGTACTTC

size: NA
J: TRBJ2-6
D: NA
V: TRBV7-2
CDR3: CASSLAVRAGANVLTF
DNA: TGTGCCAGCAGCTTAGCGGTCAGGGCTGGGGCCAACGTCCTGACTTTC

size: NA
J: TRBJ2-7
D: NA
V: TRBV4-2
CDR3: CASSQRDGKSASYEQYF
DNA: TGTGCCAGCAGCCAGAGGGATGGTAAATCGGCCTCCTACGAGCAGTACTTC

size: many
J: TRBJ2-7
D: NA
V: TRBV7-2
CDR3: CASSLSQAYEQYF
DNA: TGTGCCAGCAGCTTATCCCAGGCCTACGAGCAGTACTTC

size: NA
J: TRBJ2-1
D: TRBD2
V: TRBV4-2
CDR3: CASSQDRASGGGEQFF
DNA: TGTGCCAGCAGCCAAGATCGGGCTAGCGGGGGTGGTGAGCAGTTCTTC

size: once
J: TRBJ2-6
D: TRBD1
V: TRBV18
CDR3: CASSPGSGGSGANVLTF
DNA: TGTGCCAGCTCACCGGGTTCAGGGGGCAGTGGGGCCAACGTCCTGACTTTC

size: NA
J: TRBJ2-3
D: TRBD2
V: TRBV7-2
CDR3: CASSLRVIAGGGTDTQYF
DNA: TGTGCCAGCAGCTTGAGAGTCATAGCGGGGGGCGGCACAGATACGCAGTATTTT

size: few
J: TRBJ1-1
D: NA
V: TRBV20-1
CDR3: CSATRAFF
DNA: TGCAGTGCTACCCGGGCTTTCTTT

size: NA
J: TRBJ1-1
D: TRBD1
V: TRBV30
CDR3: CAWSGRGLGTEAFF
DNA: TGTGCCTGGTCAGGCAGGGGGCTGGGGACTGAAGCTTTCTTT

size: NA
J: TRBJ2-2
D: TRBD2
V: TRBV19
CDR3: CASSIPAGGGELFF
DNA: TGTGCCAGTAGTATACCAGCGGGGGGTGGGGAGCTGTTTTTT

size: NA
J: TRBJ1-5
D: NA
V: TRBV5-1
CDR3: CASSAAGGDQPQHF
DNA: TGCGCCAGCAGCGCCGCCGGGGGGGACCAGCCCCAGCATTTT

size: few
J: TRBJ2-2
D: TRBD2
V: TRBV5-4
CDR3: CASSRLAGGNTGELFF
DNA: TGTGCCAGCAGCCGCTTAGCGGGGGGTAACACCGGGGAGCTGTTTTTT

size: NA
J: TRBJ2-7
D: TRBD2
V: TRBV5-1
CDR3: CASSLGTSGGAEYF
DNA: TGCGCCAGCAGCTTGGGAACTAGCGGGGGGGCGGAGTACTTC

size: many
J: TRBJ2-2
D: TRBD2
V: TRBV28
CDR3: CASSLWRLAGGPGELFF
DNA: TGTGCCAGCAGTTTATGGCGACTAGCGGGGGGGCCCGGGGAGCTGTTTTTT

size: NA
J: TRBJ1-1
D: TRBD1
V: TRBV10-3
CDR3: CASRTGSSLNTEAFF
DNA: TGTGCCAGCCGGACAGGGTCGTCTTTGAACACTGAAGCTTTCTTT

size: few
J: TRBJ2-4
D: NA
V: TRBV4-1
CDR3: CASSQVEGSKNIQYF
DNA: TGCGCCAGCAGCCAAGTTGAGGGTTCCAAAAACATTCAGTACTTC